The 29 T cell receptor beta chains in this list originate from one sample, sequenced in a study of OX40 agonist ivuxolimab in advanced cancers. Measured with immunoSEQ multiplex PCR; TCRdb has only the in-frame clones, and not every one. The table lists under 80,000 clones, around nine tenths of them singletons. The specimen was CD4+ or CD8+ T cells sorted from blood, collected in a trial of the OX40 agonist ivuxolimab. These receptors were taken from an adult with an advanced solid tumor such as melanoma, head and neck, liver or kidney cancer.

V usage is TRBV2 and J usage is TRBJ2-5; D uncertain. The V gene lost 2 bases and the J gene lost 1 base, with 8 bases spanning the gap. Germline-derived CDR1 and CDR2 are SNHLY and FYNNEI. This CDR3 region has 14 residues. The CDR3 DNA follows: TGTGCCAGCAGTGAACCCCGCTTCCAAGAGACCCAGTACTTC. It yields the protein CASSEPRFQETQYF. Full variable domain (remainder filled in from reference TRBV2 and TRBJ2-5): EPEVTQTPSHQVTQMGQEVILRCVPISNHLYFYWYRQILGQKVEFLVSFYNNEISEKSEIFDDQFSVERPDGSNFTLKIRSTKLEDSAMYFCASSEPRFQETQYFGPGTRLLVL.

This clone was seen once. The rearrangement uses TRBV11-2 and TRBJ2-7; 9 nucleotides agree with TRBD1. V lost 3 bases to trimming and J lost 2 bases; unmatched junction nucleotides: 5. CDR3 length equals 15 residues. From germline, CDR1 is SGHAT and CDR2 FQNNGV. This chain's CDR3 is CASSFGTGLTYEQYF. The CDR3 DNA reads TGTGCCAGCAGCTTTGGGACAGGGCTGACCTACGAGCAGTACTTC.

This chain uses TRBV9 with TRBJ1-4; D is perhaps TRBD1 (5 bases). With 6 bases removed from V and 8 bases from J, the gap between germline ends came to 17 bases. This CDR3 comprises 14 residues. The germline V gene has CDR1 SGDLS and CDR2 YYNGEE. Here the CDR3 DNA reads TGTGCCAGCAACGAGGGGCCGTTAGACGAAAAACTGTTTTTT. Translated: CASNEGPLDEKLFF.

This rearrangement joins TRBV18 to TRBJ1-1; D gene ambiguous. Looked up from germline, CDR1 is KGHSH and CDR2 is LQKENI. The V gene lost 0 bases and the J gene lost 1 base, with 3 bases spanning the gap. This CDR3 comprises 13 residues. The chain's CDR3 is CASSPPQNTEAFF. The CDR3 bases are TGTGCCAGCTCACCACCGCAGAACACTGAAGCTTTCTTT.

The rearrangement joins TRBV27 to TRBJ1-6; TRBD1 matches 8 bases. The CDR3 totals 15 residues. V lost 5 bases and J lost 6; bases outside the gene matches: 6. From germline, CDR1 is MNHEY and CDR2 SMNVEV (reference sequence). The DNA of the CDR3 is TGTGCCAGCAGTGCTCGACAGGGGCGTAATTCACCCCTCCACTTT. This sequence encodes CASSARQGRNSPLHF.

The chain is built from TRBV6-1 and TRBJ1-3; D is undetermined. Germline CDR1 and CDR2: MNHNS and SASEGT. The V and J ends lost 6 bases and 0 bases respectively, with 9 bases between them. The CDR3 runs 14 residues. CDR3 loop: CASSQPSSGNTIYF. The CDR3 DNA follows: TGTGCCAGCAGCCAGCCGAGCTCTGGAAACACCATATATTTT.

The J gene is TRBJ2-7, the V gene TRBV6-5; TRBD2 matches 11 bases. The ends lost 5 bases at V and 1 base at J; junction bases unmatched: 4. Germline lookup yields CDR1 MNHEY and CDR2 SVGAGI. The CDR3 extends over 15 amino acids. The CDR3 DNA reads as TGTGCCAGCAGTGGGCTAGCGGGGGGTTCCTACGAGCAGTACTTC. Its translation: CASSGLAGGSYEQYF.

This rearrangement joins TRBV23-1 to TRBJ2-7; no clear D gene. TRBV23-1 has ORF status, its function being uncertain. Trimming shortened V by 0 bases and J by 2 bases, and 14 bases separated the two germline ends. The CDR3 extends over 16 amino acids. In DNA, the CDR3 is TGCGCCAGCAGTCAATCTCGAAGGCAAGAAACCTACGAGCAGTACTTC. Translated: CASSQSRRQETYEQYF.

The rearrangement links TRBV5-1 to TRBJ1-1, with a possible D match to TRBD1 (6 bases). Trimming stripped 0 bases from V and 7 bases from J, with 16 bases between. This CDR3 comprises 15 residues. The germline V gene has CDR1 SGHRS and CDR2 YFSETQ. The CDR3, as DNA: TGCGCCAGCAGCTTGGGAACAGGGAGGGCCCGTGAAGCTTTCTTT. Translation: CASSLGTGRAREAFF.

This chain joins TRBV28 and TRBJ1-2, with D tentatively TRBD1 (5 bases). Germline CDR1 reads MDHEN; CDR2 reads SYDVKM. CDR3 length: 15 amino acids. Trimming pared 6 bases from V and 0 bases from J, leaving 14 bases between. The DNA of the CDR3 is TGTGCCAGCAGCCCGGGGGGGGTTTCTAACTATGGCTACACCTTC. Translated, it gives CASSPGGVSNYGYTF.

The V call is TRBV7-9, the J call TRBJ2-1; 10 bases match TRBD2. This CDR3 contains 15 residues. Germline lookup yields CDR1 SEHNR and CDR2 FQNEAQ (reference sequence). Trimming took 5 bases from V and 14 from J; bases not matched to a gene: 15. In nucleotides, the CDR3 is TGTGCCAGCAGCCGCGCGGCTAGCGGGAGTGGGGTAGAGTTCTTC. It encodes CASSRAASGSGVEFF.

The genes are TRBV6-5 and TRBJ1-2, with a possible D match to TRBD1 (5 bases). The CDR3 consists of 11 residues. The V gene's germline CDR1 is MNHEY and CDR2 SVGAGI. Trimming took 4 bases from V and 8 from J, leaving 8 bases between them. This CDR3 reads CASSFGGGYTF. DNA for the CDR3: TGTGCCAGCAGTTTTGGGGGGGGCTACACCTTC.

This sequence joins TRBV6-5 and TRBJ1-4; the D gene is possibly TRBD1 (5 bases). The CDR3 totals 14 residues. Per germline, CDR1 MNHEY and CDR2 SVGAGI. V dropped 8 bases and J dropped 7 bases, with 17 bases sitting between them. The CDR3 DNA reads TGTGCCAGCTCCTCGGGGGGAACTGGTGAAAAACTGTTTTTT. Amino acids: CASSSGGTGEKLFF.

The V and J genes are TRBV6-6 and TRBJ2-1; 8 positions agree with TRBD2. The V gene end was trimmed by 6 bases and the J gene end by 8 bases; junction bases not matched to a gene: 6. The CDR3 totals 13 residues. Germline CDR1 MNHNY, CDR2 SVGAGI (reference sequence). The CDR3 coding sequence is TGTGCCAGCAGGCCTAGCGGGTACCATGAGCAGTTCTTC. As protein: CASRPSGYHEQFF.

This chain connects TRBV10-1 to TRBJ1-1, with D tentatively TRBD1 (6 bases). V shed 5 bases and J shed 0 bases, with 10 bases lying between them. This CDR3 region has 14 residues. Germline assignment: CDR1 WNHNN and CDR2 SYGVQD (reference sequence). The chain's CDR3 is CASSPGGLNTEAFF. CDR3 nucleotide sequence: TGCGCCAGCAGTCCGGGGGGCCTGAACACTGAAGCTTTCTTT.

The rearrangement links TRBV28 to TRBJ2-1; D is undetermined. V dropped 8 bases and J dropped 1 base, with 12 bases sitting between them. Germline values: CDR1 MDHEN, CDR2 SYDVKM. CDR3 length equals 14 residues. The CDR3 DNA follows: TGTGCCAGCCTCAAGGTCGGGTCCTACAATGAGCAGTTCTTC. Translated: CASLKVGSYNEQFF.

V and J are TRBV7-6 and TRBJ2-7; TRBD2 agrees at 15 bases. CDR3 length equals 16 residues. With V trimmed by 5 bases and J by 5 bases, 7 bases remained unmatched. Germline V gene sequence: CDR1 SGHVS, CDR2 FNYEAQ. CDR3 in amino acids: CASSTGLAGGQNEQYF. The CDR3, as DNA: TGTGCCAGCAGCACTGGACTAGCGGGAGGGCAAAACGAGCAGTACTTC. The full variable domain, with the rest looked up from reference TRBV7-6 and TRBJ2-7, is GAGVSQSPRYKVTKRGQDVALRCDPISGHVSLYWYRQALGQGPEFLTYFNYEAQQDKSGLPNDRFSAERPEGSISTLTIQRTEQRDSAMYRCASSTGLAGGQNEQYFGPGTRLTVT.

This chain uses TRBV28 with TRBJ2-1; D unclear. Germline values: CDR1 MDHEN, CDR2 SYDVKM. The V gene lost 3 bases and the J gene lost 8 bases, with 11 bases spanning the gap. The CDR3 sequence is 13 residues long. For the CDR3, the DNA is TGTGCCAGCAGTTTGGTTCGCCCACATGAGCAGTTCTTC. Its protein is CASSLVRPHEQFF.

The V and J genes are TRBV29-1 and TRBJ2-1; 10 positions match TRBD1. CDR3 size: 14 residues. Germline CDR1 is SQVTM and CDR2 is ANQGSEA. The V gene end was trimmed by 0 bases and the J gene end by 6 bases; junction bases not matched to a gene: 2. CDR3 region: CSVEEGQGSNEQFF. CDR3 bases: TGCAGCGTTGAAGAGGGACAGGGGAGCAATGAGCAGTTCTTC.

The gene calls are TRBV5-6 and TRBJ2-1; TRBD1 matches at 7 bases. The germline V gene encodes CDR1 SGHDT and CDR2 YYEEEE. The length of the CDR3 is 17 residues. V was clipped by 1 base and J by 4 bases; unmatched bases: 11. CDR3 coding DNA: TGTGCCAGCAGCTTGATCAAGGGGACAGATACATACAATGAGCAGTTCTTC. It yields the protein CASSLIKGTDTYNEQFF.

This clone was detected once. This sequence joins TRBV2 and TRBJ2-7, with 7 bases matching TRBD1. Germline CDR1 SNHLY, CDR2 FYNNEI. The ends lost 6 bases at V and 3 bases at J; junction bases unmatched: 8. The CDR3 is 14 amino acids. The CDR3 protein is CASRGGQVVYEQYF. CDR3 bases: TGTGCCAGCAGAGGGGGCCAGGTTGTCTACGAGCAGTACTTC.

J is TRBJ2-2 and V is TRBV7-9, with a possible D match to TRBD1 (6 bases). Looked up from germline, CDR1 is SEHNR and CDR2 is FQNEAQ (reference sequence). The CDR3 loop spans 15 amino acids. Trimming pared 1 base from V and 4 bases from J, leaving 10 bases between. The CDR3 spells CASSLGGPLTGELFF. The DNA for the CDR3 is TGTGCCAGCAGCTTAGGGGGGCCGCTCACCGGGGAGCTGTTTTTT.

The CDR3 reads CASSQVRQETQYF. The CDR3 nucleotides are TGTGCCAGCAGTCAGGTGAGACAAGAGACCCAGTACTTC. V usage is TRBV2 and J usage is TRBJ2-5; unclear D gene. This CDR3 region has 13 residues. Trimming shortened V by 5 bases and J by 2 bases, and 9 bases separated the two germline ends. Germline assignment: CDR1 SNHLY and CDR2 FYNNEI.

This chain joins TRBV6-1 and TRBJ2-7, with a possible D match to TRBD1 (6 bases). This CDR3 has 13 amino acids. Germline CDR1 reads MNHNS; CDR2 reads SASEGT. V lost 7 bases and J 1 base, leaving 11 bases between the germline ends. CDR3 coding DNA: TGTGCCAGCATCAAAGGACAGTCCTACGAGCAGTACTTC. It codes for CASIKGQSYEQYF.

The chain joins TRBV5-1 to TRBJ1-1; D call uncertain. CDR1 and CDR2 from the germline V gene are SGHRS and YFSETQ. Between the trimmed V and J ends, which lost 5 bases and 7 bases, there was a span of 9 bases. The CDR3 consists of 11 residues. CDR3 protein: CASRAQGEAFF. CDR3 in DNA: TGCGCCAGCAGGGCGCAAGGTGAAGCTTTCTTT.

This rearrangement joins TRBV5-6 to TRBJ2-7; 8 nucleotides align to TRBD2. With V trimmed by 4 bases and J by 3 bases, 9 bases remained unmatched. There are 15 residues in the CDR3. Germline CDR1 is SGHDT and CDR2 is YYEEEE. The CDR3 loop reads CASSLAGTSNYEQYF. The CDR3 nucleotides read TGTGCCAGCAGCCTTGCCGGGACTAGTAACTACGAGCAGTACTTC.

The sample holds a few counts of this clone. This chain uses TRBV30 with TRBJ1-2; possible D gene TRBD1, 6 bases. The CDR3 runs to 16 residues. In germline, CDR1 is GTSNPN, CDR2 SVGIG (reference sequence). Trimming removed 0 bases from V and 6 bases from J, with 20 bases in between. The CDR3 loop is CAWSVGRGAGLNGYTF. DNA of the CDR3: TGTGCCTGGAGTGTCGGTCGGGGGGCCGGATTAAATGGCTACACCTTC.

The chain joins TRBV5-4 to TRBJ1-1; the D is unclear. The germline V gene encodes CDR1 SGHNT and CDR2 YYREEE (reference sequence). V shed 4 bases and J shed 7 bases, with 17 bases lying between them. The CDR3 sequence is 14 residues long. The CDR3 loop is CASSRGPDEYEAFF. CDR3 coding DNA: TGTGCCAGCAGCCGGGGTCCCGATGAGTATGAAGCTTTCTTT.

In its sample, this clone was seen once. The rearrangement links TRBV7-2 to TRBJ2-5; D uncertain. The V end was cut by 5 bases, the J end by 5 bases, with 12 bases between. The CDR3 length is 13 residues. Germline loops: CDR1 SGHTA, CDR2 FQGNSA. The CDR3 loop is CASSESLRETQYF. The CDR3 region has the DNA TGTGCCAGCAGCGAGTCTTTACGGGAGACCCAGTACTTC. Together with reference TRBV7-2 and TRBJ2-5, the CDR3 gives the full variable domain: GAGVSQSPSNKVTEKGKDVELRCDPISGHTALYWYRQSLGQGLEFLIYFQGNSAPDKSGLPSDRFSAERTGGSVSTLTIQRTQQEDSAVYLCASSESLRETQYFGPGTRLLVL.